These T cell receptor beta chains were read from a single sample in a study of T cells after yellow fever vaccination. In TCRdb, the 5' RACE reads were re-called with MiXCR into one record per CDR3 protein. The table lists 500,000 to 650,000 distinct CDR3 sequences, 17% of them singletons. Sample: PBMCs, taken 5 days after the first yellow fever vaccination. The source of these receptors is a man between 18 and 35 years old who received the YFV17D yellow fever vaccine. Both conserved end residues are part of each CDR3. The D gene is left open where the match is weak. Clone size is given for some rows only: seen once, a few or many times, or a class if the clone is expanded.

V gene	J gene	clone size	D gene	CDR3 DNA	CDR3 protein
TRBV27	TRBJ2-1	few	NA	TGTGCCAGCAAAGGAATCGCGTCCTACAATGAGCAGTTCTTC	CASKGIASYNEQFF
TRBV6-2/TRBV6-3	TRBJ1-6	once	TRBD1	TGTGCCAGCAGTTACTCGGAGGGTTCCGGGACAGGGGACATCTATAATTCACCCCTCCACTTT	CASSYSEGSGTGDIYNSPLHF
TRBV7-2	TRBJ1-2	few	NA	TGTGCCAGCAGTATAACGGGCCCTAACTATGGCTACACCTTC	CASSITGPNYGYTF
TRBV5-4	TRBJ2-5	NA	NA	TGTGCCAGCAGCTTCCAGGACGCTCAAGAGACCCAGTACTTC	CASSFQDAQETQYF
TRBV19	TRBJ1-1	few	TRBD1	TGTGCCAGTGTGGACAGGGGATCCACTGAAGCTTTCTTT	CASVDRGSTEAFF
TRBV6-2/TRBV6-3	TRBJ2-7	few	TRBD1	TGTGCCAGCAGTTACTCAGCCCGGACAGGGCTCTACGAGCAGTACTTC	CASSYSARTGLYEQYF
TRBV5-8	TRBJ2-7	few	TRBD1	TGTGCCAGCAGCTGGGGACAGGGGATATACGAGCAGTACTTC	CASSWGQGIYEQYF
TRBV3-1	TRBJ1-5	few	NA	TGTGCCAGCAGCCAAGATGAACAGGCCGATCAGCCCCAGCATTTT	CASSQDEQADQPQHF
TRBV6-1	TRBJ2-5	many	TRBD2	TGTGCCAGCAGCGGGACTAGCGGGGGACAAGAGACCCAGTACTTC	CASSGTSGGQETQYF
TRBV7-9	TRBJ2-7	NA	NA	TGTGCCAGCAGCTTAGACATTAGCCTCTACGAGCAGTACTTC	CASSLDISLYEQYF
TRBV4-1	TRBJ2-5	NA	NA	TGCGCCAGCAGCCAAGATCTTGCTAGCAGAAAGACCCAGTACTTC	CASSQDLASRKTQYF
TRBV11-3	TRBJ2-1	NA	NA	TGTGCCAGCAGCTTAGAGCGGGGAAGCAATGAGCAGTTCTTC	CASSLERGSNEQFF
TRBV21-1	TRBJ1-3	few	NA	TGTGCCAGCAGCAAAGCGCCCGACAGACCAAGCTCTGGAAACACCATATATTTT	CASSKAPDRPSSGNTIYF
TRBV11-2	TRBJ2-3	few	TRBD1	TGTGCCAGCAGCTTAAGATGGACAGGGGGCGCAGATACGCAGTATTTT	CASSLRWTGGADTQYF
TRBV29-1	TRBJ2-5	NA	NA	TGCAGCGTTGAATCCTTCGGGCAGACCCAGTACTTC	CSVESFGQTQYF
TRBV4-1	TRBJ1-5	NA	NA	TGCGCCAGCAGCCAAGGGGGTAGGGGCCCTCGCAATCAGCCCCAGCATTTT	CASSQGGRGPRNQPQHF
TRBV5-5	TRBJ1-4	few	NA	TGTGCCAGCGGGGCTATCGGGGGTGAAAAACTGTTTTTT	CASGAIGGEKLFF
TRBV6-2/TRBV6-3	TRBJ1-5	few	NA	TGTGCCAGCACCAAAGTGGGAGTGAATCAGCCCCAGCATTTT	CASTKVGVNQPQHF
TRBV27	TRBJ1-5	NA	NA	TGTGCCAGCAGTCTCAGGGCGGGGAGGCGCCAGCATTTT	CASSLRAGRRQHF
TRBV30	TRBJ1-2	NA	NA	TGTGCCTGGACAACAAGATTTTCAGGGTTATATGGCTACACCTTC	CAWTTRFSGLYGYTF
TRBV5-4	TRBJ2-3	NA	TRBD2	TGTGCCAGCAGCTTGGGCGGACGAACTAGCGGGGGATTGGCAGATACGCAGTATTTT	CASSLGGRTSGGLADTQYF
TRBV12-3/TRBV12-4	TRBJ2-7	NA	TRBD1	TGTGCCAGCAGGAGGACAGGCCTCTACGAGCAGTACTTC	CASRRTGLYEQYF
TRBV7-9	TRBJ2-2	NA	NA	TGTGCCAGCAGCCCTCGATACGGGGAGCTGTTTTTT	CASSPRYGELFF
TRBV6-1	TRBJ1-6	few	TRBD1	TGTGCCAGCAGGGACAGGGGACACTCACCCCTCCACTTT	CASRDRGHSPLHF
TRBV7-2	TRBJ2-1	few	TRBD2	TGTGCCACCAGCGGGGGGCCCCCGGGGGAGCAGTTCTTC	CATSGGPPGEQFF
TRBV5-1	TRBJ1-2	NA	NA	TGCGCCAGCAGGGACGGTACTGGCTACACCTTC	CASRDGTGYTF